A single sample is the source of the 9 T cell receptor beta chains below, sequenced in a study of blood T cell repertoires in COVID-19. This table comes from immunoSEQ multiplex PCR, and its TCRdb copy is limited to in-frame clones, with some not included. The sample shows about 210,000 clones, 81% of them seen only once. Material: PBMCs or T cells enriched from blood (not recorded which). All receptors derive from a woman in her 50s with acute COVID-19.

The chain links TRBV28 to TRBJ1-2; no reliable D call. The germline V and J ends were trimmed by 4 bases and 8 bases, with 14 bases remaining between them. The germline gives CDR1 MDHEN, CDR2 SYDVKM. The CDR3 contains 13 residues. The CDR3 spells CASSSRPWEGYTF. CDR3 coding DNA: TGTGCCAGCAGTTCCAGGCCCTGGGAGGGCTACACCTTC.

The DNA for the CDR3 is TGTGCCAGCAGAGGACTAGCGGGCGAGACCCAGTACTTC. Translation gives CASRGLAGETQYF. The J gene is TRBJ2-5, the V gene TRBV27; 11 nucleotides match TRBD2. Germline trimming cut 6 bases from V and 5 bases from J; bases unmatched to any gene: 2. The V gene's germline CDR1 is MNHEY and CDR2 SMNVEV (reference sequence). The CDR3 runs to 13 residues.

The rearrangement links TRBV30 to TRBJ1-4; TRBD1 aligns across 8 bases. Germline CDR1 reads GTSNPN; CDR2 reads SVGIG (reference sequence). The CDR3 covers 15 residues. V dropped 2 bases and J dropped 5; count of bases not matched to a gene: 7. CDR3 region: CAWSPHRGMNEKLFF. The DNA of the CDR3 is TGTGCCTGGAGTCCCCACAGGGGGATGAATGAAAAACTGTTTTTT.

The chain has TRBV2 and TRBJ1-1; D is possibly TRBD1 (6 bases). The CDR3 is made up of 13 amino acids. Trimming left V 5 bases short and J 4 bases short, with 11 bases between. Germline assignment: CDR1 SNHLY and CDR2 FYNNEI. The CDR3 region is CASSLQGPTEAFF. The DNA of the CDR3 is TGTGCCAGCAGTTTGCAGGGGCCCACTGAAGCTTTCTTT. Together with reference TRBV2 and TRBJ1-1, the CDR3 gives the full variable domain: EPEVTQTPSHQVTQMGQEVILRCVPISNHLYFYWYRQILGQKVEFLVSFYNNEISEKSEIFDDQFSVERPDGSNFTLKIRSTKLEDSAMYFCASSLQGPTEAFFGQGTRLTVV.

The sample holds a few counts of this clone. V gene TRBV5-8 combines with J gene TRBJ1-3, with 9 bases lining up with TRBD1. The CDR3 sequence is 17 residues long. The germline V gene encodes CDR1 SGHTS and CDR2 YDEGEE. V trimming: 2 bases; J trimming: 0 bases; junction bases outside the gene matches: 6. The CDR3 loop reads CASSFGQGIASGNTIYF. The CDR3 region has the DNA TGTGCCAGCAGCTTCGGACAGGGGATTGCCTCTGGAAACACCATATATTTT.

The V and J genes are TRBV27 and TRBJ2-7, with D tentatively TRBD2 (8 bases). This CDR3 spans 16 amino acids. Deletions cut 5 bases from V and 3 bases from J, with 20 bases between. CDR1 MNHEY and CDR2 SMNVEV come from the germline V gene (reference sequence). Here the CDR3 reads CASSRTGAGVLYEQYF. In DNA, the CDR3 is TGTGCCAGCAGTCGGACAGGAGCGGGGGTTCTCTACGAGCAGTACTTC.

This sequence joins TRBV3-1 (or the pseudogene TRBV3-2) and TRBJ2-7; the match to TRBD2 covers 10 bases. This CDR3 has 17 residues. V dropped 1 base and J dropped 4; count of bases not matched to a gene: 10. CDR1 is LGHDT, CDR2 YNNKEL, per germline (reference sequence). The CDR3 DNA is TGTGCCAGCAGCCAAGCCCTGTCTAGCGGGAGTTGGTACGAGCAGTACTTC. Its protein is CASSQALSSGSWYEQYF.

The chain carries TRBV5-4 and TRBJ2-7, with 9 bases matching TRBD2. CDR3 length: 15 amino acids. CDR1 and CDR2 (germline): SGHNT, YYREEE (reference sequence). Trimming cost V 2 bases and J 4 bases; bases outside gene matches: 7. The CDR3 DNA sequence: TGTGCCAGCAGCTTTGGTCTAGCGGGAACTTACGAGCAGTACTTC. It encodes CASSFGLAGTYEQYF.

The J gene is TRBJ2-2, the V gene TRBV14; 14 bases line up with TRBD2. From germline, CDR1 is SGHDN and CDR2 FVKESK. CDR3 length equals 19 residues. V lost 2 bases and J lost 4; bases outside the gene matches: 9. The CDR3 bases are TGTGCCAGCAGCCAATATGGGACTAGCGGGAGTAGGTTCACCGGGGAGCTGTTTTTT. Its translation is CASSQYGTSGSRFTGELFF.